One sample yielded the 27 T cell receptor beta chains listed below, sequenced in a study of blood T cell repertoires in COVID-19. Here immunoSEQ multiplex PCR was the method, and the copy in TCRdb shows in-frame clones only, minus some. The data contain 150,000 or so clones, about 85% of them singletons. The sequenced sample was peripheral blood. The receptors derive from a man between 60 and 75 years old with COVID-19, enrolled during active disease.

The chain combines TRBV30 with TRBJ1-5; 10 positions agree with TRBD1. Germline V gene lookup returns CDR1 GTSNPN and CDR2 SVGIG (reference sequence). V lost 2 bases to trimming and J lost 2 bases; unmatched junction nucleotides: 6. The CDR3 is made up of 16 amino acids. The DNA for the CDR3 is TGTGCCTGGAGTACGAGGGACAGGGGTGGCAATCAGCCCCAGCATTTT. Amino acid sequence: CAWSTRDRGGNQPQHF.

This chain uses TRBV6-5 with TRBJ2-3; no clear D gene. This CDR3 spans 14 amino acids. From germline, CDR1 is MNHEY and CDR2 SVGAGI. V was clipped by 2 bases and J by 2 bases, with 8 bases between them. The CDR3 is CASSYQAATDTQYF. CDR3 nucleotide sequence: TGTGCCAGCAGTTACCAGGCTGCCACAGATACGCAGTATTTT.

This clone was seen a few times. CDR3 DNA sequence: TGTGCCAGCTCACCCGGACAGGCTGTCTCCTACGAGCAGTACTTC. Amino acids: CASSPGQAVSYEQYF. The chain joins TRBV18 to TRBJ2-7; 7 bases are shared with TRBD1. The J segment lost 0 bases and the V segment lost 3 bases, leaving 5 bases of the junction unmatched. Per the germline V gene, CDR1 is KGHSH and CDR2 is LQKENI. The CDR3 is made up of 15 amino acids.

On this clone itself: Other DNA sequences in this sample translate to the same CDR3. The chain links TRBV11-2 to TRBJ1-6, with no clear D. Trimming cost V 3 bases and J 4 bases, with 7 bases left between them. Germline V CDR1 and CDR2: SGHAT, FQNNGV. The CDR3 consists of 14 residues. The CDR3: CASSLAGYNSPLHF. CDR3 in DNA: TGTGCCAGCAGCTTGGCGGGATATAATTCACCCCTCCACTTT.

This clone was seen a single time. The chain joins TRBV28 to TRBJ1-1; D is perhaps TRBD1 (6 bases). Germline V gene data show CDR1 as MDHEN and CDR2 as SYDVKM. V lost 3 bases to trimming and J lost 1 base, with 12 bases between them. The CDR3 length is 15 residues. As DNA, the CDR3 is TGTGCCAGCAGTTTTTGGACAGCAGGGAACACTGAAGCTTTCTTT. Protein sequence: CASSFWTAGNTEAFF.

The chain combines TRBV19 with TRBJ1-4, with TRBD1 as a possible D gene (5 bases). Trimming left V 5 bases short and J 6 bases short, with 19 bases between. Germline values: CDR1 LNHDA, CDR2 SQIVND (reference sequence). The length of the CDR3 is 16 residues. DNA for the CDR3: TGTGCCAGTAGTTTGCCCTCGGGGGGGATTGATGAAAAACTGTTTTTT. It translates to CASSLPSGGIDEKLFF.

This chain uses TRBV4-3 with TRBJ1-2, with D uncertain. Germline V CDR1 and CDR2: LGHNA, YSLEER. The CDR3 sequence is 12 residues long. V was cut by 3 bases and J by 3 bases, with 5 bases left in between. The CDR3 region has the DNA TGCGCCAGCAGCCAGCAGGACTATGGCTACACCTTC. This sequence encodes CASSQQDYGYTF.

This clone appeared many times. The chain uses TRBV6-4 and TRBJ1-2, with D possibly being TRBD1 (5 bases). The V and J ends lost 2 bases and 4 bases respectively, with 5 bases between them. Germline CDR1 MRHNA, CDR2 SNTAGT. The CDR3 is made up of 12 amino acids. CDR3 sequence reads: CASSDTGYGYTF. CDR3 DNA: TGTGCCAGCAGTGACACAGGCTATGGCTACACCTTC.

This chain joins TRBV30 and TRBJ1-5; possible D gene TRBD1, 6 bases. V dropped 5 bases and J dropped 1 base, with 12 bases sitting between them. There are 14 residues in the CDR3. Germline V gene data show CDR1 as GTSNPN and CDR2 as SVGIG (reference sequence). In DNA form, the CDR3 reads TGTGCCTGGTCCGGGGGGACAAGCAATCAGCCCCAGCATTTT. Residues: CAWSGGTSNQPQHF.

The chain carries TRBV20-1 and TRBJ1-1; D unclear. The CDR3 is 11 amino acids. V lost 5 bases and J lost 8, with 12 bases in between. Germline CDR1 reads DFQATT; CDR2 reads SNEGSKA (reference sequence). For the CDR3, the DNA is TGCAGTGCTTTAAGTCCGGGGGAAGCTTTCTTT. Translated: CSALSPGEAFF.

The chain carries TRBV7-9 and TRBJ2-7; TRBD1 agrees at 8 bases. Germline assignment: CDR1 SEHNR and CDR2 FQNEAQ (reference sequence). The length of the CDR3 is 14 residues. Losses at the gene ends were 5 bases for V and 3 bases for J; bases not matched to a gene: 6. The CDR3 is CASSPGQGVYEQYF. The CDR3 DNA follows: TGTGCCAGCAGCCCCGGACAGGGTGTCTACGAGCAGTACTTC. Supplemented by reference TRBV7-9 and TRBJ2-7, the full variable domain reads DTGVSQNPRHKITKRGQNVTFRCDPISEHNRLYWYRQTLGQGPEFLTYFQNEAQLEKSRLLSDRFSAERPKGSFSTLEIQRTEQGDSAMYLCASSPGQGVYEQYFGPGTRLTVT.

Comment on this clone: Additional DNA sequences in this sample encode the identical CDR3. The chain joins TRBV5-4 to TRBJ1-1; D is undetermined. CDR3 length: 11 residues. Germline V gene data show CDR1 as SGHNT and CDR2 as YYREEE (reference sequence). V gave up 4 bases and J gave up 2 bases, with 3 bases separating them. The CDR3 loop is CASSQNTEAFF. The CDR3 region has the DNA TGTGCCAGCAGCCAAAACACTGAAGCTTTCTTT.

The chain recombines TRBV7-2 with TRBJ1-6, with 9 bases fitting TRBD1. The V gene end was trimmed by 5 bases and the J gene end by 7 bases; junction bases not matched to a gene: 12. The CDR3 extends over 17 amino acids. Germline CDR1 SGHTA, CDR2 FQGNSA. The CDR3 DNA reads as TGTGCCAGCAGCCAGACGATTACCGGGACAGGGAATTCACCCCTCCACTTT. Amino acids: CASSQTITGTGNSPLHF.

The chain joins TRBV30 to TRBJ1-1; 8 positions match TRBD1. After removal of 3 bases from V and 1 base from J, the junction contained 13 bases not matched to a gene. Germline CDR1 is GTSNPN and CDR2 is SVGIG (reference sequence). The CDR3 loop spans 17 amino acids. The CDR3 DNA reads as TGTGCCTGGAGCCGGACAGGGCCGATCATACAGAACACTGAAGCTTTCTTT. Translated: CAWSRTGPIIQNTEAFF.

The rearrangement uses TRBV30 and TRBJ1-2; 9 bases align to TRBD1. V was pared by 0 bases and J by 4 bases, with 15 bases of the junction left unmatched. There are 18 residues in the CDR3. CDR1 and CDR2 from the germline V gene are GTSNPN and SVGIG (reference sequence). Here the CDR3 reads CAWSVAGQGTKRSYGYTF. CDR3 in DNA: TGTGCCTGGAGTGTAGCGGGACAGGGAACCAAGAGGTCCTATGGCTACACCTTC.

J is TRBJ2-7 and V is TRBV13; 12 nucleotides agree with TRBD2. Germline-derived CDR1 and CDR2 are PRHDT and FYEKMQ (reference sequence). This CDR3 has 17 amino acids. The V and J ends lost 5 bases and 0 bases, in that order; junction bases with no gene match: 8. The CDR3 sequence is CASSDTTSGGRSYEQYF. As DNA, the CDR3 is TGTGCCAGCAGCGACACGACTAGCGGGGGTCGCTCCTACGAGCAGTACTTC.

The genes are TRBV29-1 and TRBJ1-2, with D uncertain. This CDR3 is 15 amino acids long. Trimming pared 1 base from V and 4 bases from J, leaving 16 bases between. Germline V lookup: CDR1 SQVTM, CDR2 ANQGSEA. CDR3 region: CSVEALSPRSYGYTF. CDR3 in DNA: TGCAGCGTTGAAGCTTTATCCCCACGGTCCTATGGCTACACCTTC.

V and J are TRBV27 and TRBJ1-4; D possibly corresponds to TRBD1 (5 bases). This CDR3 region has 12 residues. V shed 4 bases and J shed 5 bases, with 5 bases lying between them. Germline V gene lookup returns CDR1 MNHEY and CDR2 SMNVEV (reference sequence). The CDR3: CASSYRNEKLFF. The CDR3 DNA follows: TGTGCCAGCAGTTACAGGAATGAAAAACTGTTTTTT. The variable domain in full, completed from reference TRBV27 and TRBJ1-4, reads EAQVTQNPRYLITVTGKKLTVTCSQNMNHEYMSWYRQDPGLGLRQIYYSMNVEVTDKGDVPEGYKVSRKEKRNFPLILESPSPNQTSLYFCASSYRNEKLFFGSGTQLSVL.

The table lists this clone with a count of one. This chain joins TRBV18 and TRBJ1-3, with 7 bases that match TRBD1. With 5 bases clipped from V and 7 bases from J, the junction kept 8 bases outside the gene matches. This CDR3 contains 14 residues. Germline CDR1 is KGHSH and CDR2 is LQKENI. The CDR3 DNA reads TGTGCCAGCTCATTACAGGGGTCTCAGAACACCATATATTTT. As protein: CASSLQGSQNTIYF. Complete variable domain (other parts from reference TRBV18 and TRBJ1-3): NAGVMQNPRHLVRRRGQEARLRCSPMKGHSHVYWYRQLPEEGLKFMVYLQKENIIDESGMPKERFSAEFPKEGPSILRIQQVVRGDSAAYFCASSLQGSQNTIYFGEGSWLTVV.

This clone was found a few times. The V and J genes are TRBV29-1 and TRBJ1-4, with D hard to call. V lost 7 bases to trimming and J lost 0 bases, with 18 bases between them. The germline CDR1 and CDR2 sequences are SQVTM and ANQGSEA. The CDR3 consists of 16 residues. The CDR3 here is CSAVEGLGATNEKLFF. Written as DNA, the CDR3 is TGCAGCGCCGTGGAGGGCCTGGGTGCAACTAATGAAAAACTGTTTTTT. The full variable domain, in which reference TRBV29-1 and TRBJ1-4 provide the parts outside the CDR3, is SAVISQKPSRDICQRGTSLTIQCQVDSQVTMMFWYRQQPGQSLTLIATANQGSEATYESGFVIDKFPISRPNLTFSTLTVSNMSPEDSSIYLCSAVEGLGATNEKLFFGSGTQLSVL.

The genes are TRBV5-1 and TRBJ2-5; 7 bases are shared with TRBD2. V lost 5 bases, J lost 2 bases, and 9 bases stayed unmatched. The CDR3 extends over 15 amino acids. Germline CDR1 SGHRS, CDR2 YFSETQ. As DNA, the CDR3 is TGCGCCAGCAGAATAGGCGGCGGGAGTCAAGAGACCCAGTACTTC. Translating gives CASRIGGGSQETQYF.

The genes are TRBV2 and TRBJ1-2, with D perhaps TRBD1 (5 bases). Germline values: CDR1 SNHLY, CDR2 FYNNEI. Trimming removed 8 bases from V and 1 base from J, with 8 bases in between. This CDR3 is built from 12 residues. CDR3 in amino acids: CASRTSNYGYTF. The CDR3 DNA reads as TGTGCCAGCCGGACAAGTAACTATGGCTACACCTTC.

This clone was recorded a few times. The rearrangement uses TRBV21-1 and TRBJ2-2; TRBD2 reflects the table's D call only, with no check against the DNA. TRBV21-1 is given as a pseudogene. This CDR3 has 17 residues. The CDR3 region has the DNA TGTGCCAGCAGCAACCAAGGGGGGGGGCCCCGGACCGGGGAGCTGTTTTTT. Protein sequence: CASSNQGGGPRTGELFF.

This sequence joins TRBV9 and TRBJ1-1; the D is unclear. Germline CDR1 and CDR2: SGDLS and YYNGEE. The CDR3 totals 14 residues. V was pared by 3 bases and J by 1 base, with 10 bases between. DNA of the CDR3: TGTGCCAGCAGCGGAATGACGGGGAACACTGAAGCTTTCTTT. Encoded protein: CASSGMTGNTEAFF.

The chain combines TRBV6-5 with TRBJ1-1, with D possibly being TRBD1 (6 bases). Trimming shortened V by 6 bases and J by 1 base, and 15 bases separated the two germline ends. The CDR3 covers 15 residues. CDR1 and CDR2 from the germline V gene are MNHEY and SVGAGI. The CDR3 reads CASSLSGVANTEAFF. In nucleotides, the CDR3 is TGTGCCAGCAGCCTATCAGGGGTGGCGAACACTGAAGCTTTCTTT.

This clone showed up just once. The chain couples TRBV6-6 to TRBJ1-2; TRBD1 agrees at 8 bases. The CDR3 runs to 14 residues. Germline V CDR1 and CDR2: MNHNY, SVGAGI (reference sequence). V trimming: 5 bases; J trimming: 4 bases; junction bases outside the gene matches: 6. In DNA form, the CDR3 reads TGTGCCAGCAGTCCCTGGACAGGGTCCTATGGCTACACCTTC. Amino acid sequence: CASSPWTGSYGYTF.

The CDR3, as DNA: TGTGCCAGCTCACACTTAGCAAAGCTCCAAGAGACCCAGTACTTC. Translated, it gives CASSHLAKLQETQYF. V usage is TRBV18 and J usage is TRBJ2-5; D is uncertain. V lost 4 bases, J lost 1 base, and 13 bases lay in between. The CDR3 covers 15 residues. Germline-derived CDR1 and CDR2 are KGHSH and LQKENI.